This T cell receptor beta chain was documented in a study of blood T cells in healthy people across ages. For the second PCR, which ran for roughly 6 to 12 cycles, a sample-barcoded 5' primer and a J-beta primer mix were used. TCRdb processed the 5' RACE reads anew with MiXCR; each CDR3 protein has one entry. The table records hundreds of thousands of distinct CDR3 sequences, about 45% of them present only once. Each of the donors had roughly 9.7 milliliters of peripheral blood drawn into EDTA-treated Vacutainer tubes. The CDR3 covers 14 residues. CDR1 is SGHTA and CDR2 is FQGNSA in the germline V gene. Trimming left V 6 bases short and J 7 bases short, with 16 bases between.

This TCR came from an elderly man in good health. This chain joins TRBV7-2 and TRBJ2-1; D is perhaps TRBD1 (6 bases). The source material was blood. The CDR3 DNA is TGTGCCAGCAGACGAACAGGGCAGCGGAATGAGCAGTTCTTC. It encodes CASRRTGQRNEQFF.